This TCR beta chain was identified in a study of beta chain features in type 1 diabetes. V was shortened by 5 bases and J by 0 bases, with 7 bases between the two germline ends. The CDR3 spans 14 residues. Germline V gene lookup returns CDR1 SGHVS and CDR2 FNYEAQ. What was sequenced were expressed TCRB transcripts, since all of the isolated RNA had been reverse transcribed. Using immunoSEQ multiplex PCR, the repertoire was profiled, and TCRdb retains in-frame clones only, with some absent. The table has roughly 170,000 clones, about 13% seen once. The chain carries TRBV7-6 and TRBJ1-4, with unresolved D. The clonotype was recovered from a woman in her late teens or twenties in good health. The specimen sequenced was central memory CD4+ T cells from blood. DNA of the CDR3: TGTGCCAGCAGCCCCACTGCAACTAATGAAAAACTGTTTTTT. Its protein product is CASSPTATNEKLFF.